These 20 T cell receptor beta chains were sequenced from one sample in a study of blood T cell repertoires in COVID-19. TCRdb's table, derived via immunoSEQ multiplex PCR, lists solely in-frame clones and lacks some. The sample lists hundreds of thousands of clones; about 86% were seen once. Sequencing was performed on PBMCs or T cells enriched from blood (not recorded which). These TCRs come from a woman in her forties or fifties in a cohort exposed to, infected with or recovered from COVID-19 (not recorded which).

The CDR3 DNA is TGCAGTGCTAGTTCTCAGGTAGTCTACGAGCAGTACTTC. Amino acids: CSASSQVVYEQYF. The chain links TRBV20-1 to TRBJ2-7; D gene unclear. In germline, CDR1 is DFQATT, CDR2 SNEGSKA (reference sequence). V lost 3 bases to trimming and J lost 3 bases, with 12 bases between them. The CDR3 consists of 13 residues.

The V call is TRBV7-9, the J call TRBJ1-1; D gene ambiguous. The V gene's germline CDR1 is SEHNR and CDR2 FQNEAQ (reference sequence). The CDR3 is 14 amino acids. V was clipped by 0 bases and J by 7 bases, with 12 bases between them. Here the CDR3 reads CASSLARGLGEAFF. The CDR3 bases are TGTGCCAGCAGCTTAGCGCGAGGGCTCGGTGAAGCTTTCTTT. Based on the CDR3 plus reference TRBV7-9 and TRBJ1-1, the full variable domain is DTGVSQNPRHKITKRGQNVTFRCDPISEHNRLYWYRQTLGQGPEFLTYFQNEAQLEKSRLLSDRFSAERPKGSFSTLEIQRTEQGDSAMYLCASSLARGLGEAFFGQGTRLTVV.

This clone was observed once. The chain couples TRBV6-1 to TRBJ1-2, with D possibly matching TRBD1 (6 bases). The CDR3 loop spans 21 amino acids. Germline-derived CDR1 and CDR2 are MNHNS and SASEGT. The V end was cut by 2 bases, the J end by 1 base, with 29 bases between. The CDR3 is CASSERLSPGVKDELNYGYTF. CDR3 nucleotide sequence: TGTGCCAGCAGTGAACGGCTTTCACCAGGGGTAAAAGACGAACTTAACTATGGCTACACCTTC.

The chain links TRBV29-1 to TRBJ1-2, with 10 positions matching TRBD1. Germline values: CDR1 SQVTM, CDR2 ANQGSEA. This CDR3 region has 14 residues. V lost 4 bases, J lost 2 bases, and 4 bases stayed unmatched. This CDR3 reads CSVGWGQGNYGYTF. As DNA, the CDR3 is TGCAGCGTTGGGTGGGGACAGGGGAACTATGGCTACACCTTC.

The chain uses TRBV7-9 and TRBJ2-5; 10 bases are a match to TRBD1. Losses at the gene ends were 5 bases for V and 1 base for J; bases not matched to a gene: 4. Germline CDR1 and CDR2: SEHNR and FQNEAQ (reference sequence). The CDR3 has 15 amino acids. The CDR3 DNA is TGTGCCAGCAGCCGGGACAGGGGCGTCCAAGAGACCCAGTACTTC. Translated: CASSRDRGVQETQYF.

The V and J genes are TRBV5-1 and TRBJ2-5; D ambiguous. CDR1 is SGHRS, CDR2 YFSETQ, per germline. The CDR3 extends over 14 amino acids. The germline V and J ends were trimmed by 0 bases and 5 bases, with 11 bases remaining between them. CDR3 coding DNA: TGCGCCAGCAGCTTGGTCGGAGCGAGGGAGACCCAGTACTTC. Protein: CASSLVGARETQYF.

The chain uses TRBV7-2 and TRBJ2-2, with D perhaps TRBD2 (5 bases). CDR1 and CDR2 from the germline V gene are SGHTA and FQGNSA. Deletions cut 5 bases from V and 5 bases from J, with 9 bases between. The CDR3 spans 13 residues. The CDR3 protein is CASSGRGTGELFF. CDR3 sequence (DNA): TGTGCCAGCAGCGGCCGGGGAACCGGGGAGCTGTTTTTT.

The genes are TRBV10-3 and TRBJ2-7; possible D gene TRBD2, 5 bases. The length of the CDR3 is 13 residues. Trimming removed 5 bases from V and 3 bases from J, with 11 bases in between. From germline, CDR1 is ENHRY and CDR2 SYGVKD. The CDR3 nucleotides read TGTGCCATCAGTAGGGAGTTTGGCTACGAGCAGTACTTC. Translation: CAISREFGYEQYF.

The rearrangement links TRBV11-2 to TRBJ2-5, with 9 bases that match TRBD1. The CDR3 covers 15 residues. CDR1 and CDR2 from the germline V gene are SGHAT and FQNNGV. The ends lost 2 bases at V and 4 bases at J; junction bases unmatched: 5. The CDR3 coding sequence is TGTGCCAGCAGCTTAACAGGGGGCGATTCAGAGACCCAGTACTTC. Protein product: CASSLTGGDSETQYF.

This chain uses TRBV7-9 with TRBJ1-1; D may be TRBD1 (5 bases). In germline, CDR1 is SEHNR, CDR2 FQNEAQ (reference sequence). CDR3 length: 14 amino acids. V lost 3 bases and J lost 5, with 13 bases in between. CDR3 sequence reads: CASSLQGGETEAFF. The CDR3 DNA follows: TGTGCCAGCAGCTTGCAGGGTGGAGAAACTGAAGCTTTCTTT.

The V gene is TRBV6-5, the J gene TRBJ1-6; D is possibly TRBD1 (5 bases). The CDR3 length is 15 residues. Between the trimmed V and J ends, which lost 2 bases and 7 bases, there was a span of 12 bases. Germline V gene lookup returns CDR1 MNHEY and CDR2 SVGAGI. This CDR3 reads CASSYEGVENSPLHF. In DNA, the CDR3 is TGTGCCAGCAGTTACGAAGGGGTTGAGAATTCACCCCTCCACTTT.

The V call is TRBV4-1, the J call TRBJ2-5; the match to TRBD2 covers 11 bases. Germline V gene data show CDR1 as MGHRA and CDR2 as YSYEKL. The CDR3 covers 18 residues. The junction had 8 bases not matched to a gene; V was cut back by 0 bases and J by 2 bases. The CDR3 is CASSQDLAGGPLQETQYF. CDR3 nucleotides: TGCGCCAGCAGCCAAGACCTAGCGGGGGGCCCCTTACAAGAGACCCAGTACTTC.

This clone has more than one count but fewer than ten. The CDR3 spells CASSPGRSSYNSPLHF. The CDR3 nucleotides are TGTGCCAGCAGTCCCGGGAGGTCCTCCTATAATTCACCCCTCCACTTT. V gene TRBV27 combines with J gene TRBJ1-6, with D hard to call. Per germline, CDR1 MNHEY and CDR2 SMNVEV (reference sequence). Trimming stripped 5 bases from V and 0 bases from J, with 11 bases between. The CDR3 is 16 residues long.

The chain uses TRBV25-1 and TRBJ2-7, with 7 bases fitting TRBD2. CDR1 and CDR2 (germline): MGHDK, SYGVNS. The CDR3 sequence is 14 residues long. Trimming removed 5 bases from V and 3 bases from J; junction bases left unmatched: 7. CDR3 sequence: CASSPSGLVYEQYF. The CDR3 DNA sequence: TGTGCCAGCAGTCCAAGTGGACTAGTCTACGAGCAGTACTTC.

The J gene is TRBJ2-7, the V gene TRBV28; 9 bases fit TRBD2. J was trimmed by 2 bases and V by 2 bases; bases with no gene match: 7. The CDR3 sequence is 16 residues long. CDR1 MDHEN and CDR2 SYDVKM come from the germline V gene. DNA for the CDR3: TGTGCCAGCAGTTTAAGTGCGGGGGGGGCAACCTACGAGCAGTACTTC. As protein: CASSLSAGGATYEQYF.

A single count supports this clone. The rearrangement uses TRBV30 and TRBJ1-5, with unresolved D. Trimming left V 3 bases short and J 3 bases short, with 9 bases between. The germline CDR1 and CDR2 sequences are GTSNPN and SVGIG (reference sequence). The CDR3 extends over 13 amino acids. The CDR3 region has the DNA TGTGCCTGGAGGTTACGAGACAATCAGCCCCAGCATTTT. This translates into CAWRLRDNQPQHF.

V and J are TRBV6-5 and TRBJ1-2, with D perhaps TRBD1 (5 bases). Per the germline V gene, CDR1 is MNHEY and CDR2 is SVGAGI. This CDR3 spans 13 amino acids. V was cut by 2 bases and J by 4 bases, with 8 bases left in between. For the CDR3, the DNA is TGTGCCAGCAGTTACAGGGGAATCTATGGCTACACCTTC. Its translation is CASSYRGIYGYTF.

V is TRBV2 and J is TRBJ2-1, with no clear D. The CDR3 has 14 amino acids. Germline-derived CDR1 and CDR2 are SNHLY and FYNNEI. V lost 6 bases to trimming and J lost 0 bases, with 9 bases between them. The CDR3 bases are TGTGCCAGCAGAACAGAAAACTCCTACAATGAGCAGTTCTTC. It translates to CASRTENSYNEQFF.

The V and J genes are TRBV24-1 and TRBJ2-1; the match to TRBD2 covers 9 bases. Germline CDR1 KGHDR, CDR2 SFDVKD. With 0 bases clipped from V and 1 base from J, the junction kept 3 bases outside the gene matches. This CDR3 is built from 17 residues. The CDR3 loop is CATSDLDSGGSYNEQFF. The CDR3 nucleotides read TGTGCCACCAGTGATTTGGATAGCGGGGGTTCCTACAATGAGCAGTTCTTC.

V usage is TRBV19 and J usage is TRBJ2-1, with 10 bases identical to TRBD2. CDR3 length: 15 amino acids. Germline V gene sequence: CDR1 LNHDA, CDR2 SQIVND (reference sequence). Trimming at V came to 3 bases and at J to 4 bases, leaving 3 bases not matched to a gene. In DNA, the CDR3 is TGTGCCAGTAGTATTTCTAGCGGGGGATACAATGAGCAGTTCTTC. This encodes CASSISSGGYNEQFF. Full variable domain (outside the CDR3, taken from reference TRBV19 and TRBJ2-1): DGGITQSPKYLFRKEGQNVTLSCEQNLNHDAMYWYRQDPGQGLRLIYYSQIVNDFQKGDIAEGYSVSREKKESFPLTVTSAQKNPTAFYLCASSISSGGYNEQFFGPGTRLTVL.